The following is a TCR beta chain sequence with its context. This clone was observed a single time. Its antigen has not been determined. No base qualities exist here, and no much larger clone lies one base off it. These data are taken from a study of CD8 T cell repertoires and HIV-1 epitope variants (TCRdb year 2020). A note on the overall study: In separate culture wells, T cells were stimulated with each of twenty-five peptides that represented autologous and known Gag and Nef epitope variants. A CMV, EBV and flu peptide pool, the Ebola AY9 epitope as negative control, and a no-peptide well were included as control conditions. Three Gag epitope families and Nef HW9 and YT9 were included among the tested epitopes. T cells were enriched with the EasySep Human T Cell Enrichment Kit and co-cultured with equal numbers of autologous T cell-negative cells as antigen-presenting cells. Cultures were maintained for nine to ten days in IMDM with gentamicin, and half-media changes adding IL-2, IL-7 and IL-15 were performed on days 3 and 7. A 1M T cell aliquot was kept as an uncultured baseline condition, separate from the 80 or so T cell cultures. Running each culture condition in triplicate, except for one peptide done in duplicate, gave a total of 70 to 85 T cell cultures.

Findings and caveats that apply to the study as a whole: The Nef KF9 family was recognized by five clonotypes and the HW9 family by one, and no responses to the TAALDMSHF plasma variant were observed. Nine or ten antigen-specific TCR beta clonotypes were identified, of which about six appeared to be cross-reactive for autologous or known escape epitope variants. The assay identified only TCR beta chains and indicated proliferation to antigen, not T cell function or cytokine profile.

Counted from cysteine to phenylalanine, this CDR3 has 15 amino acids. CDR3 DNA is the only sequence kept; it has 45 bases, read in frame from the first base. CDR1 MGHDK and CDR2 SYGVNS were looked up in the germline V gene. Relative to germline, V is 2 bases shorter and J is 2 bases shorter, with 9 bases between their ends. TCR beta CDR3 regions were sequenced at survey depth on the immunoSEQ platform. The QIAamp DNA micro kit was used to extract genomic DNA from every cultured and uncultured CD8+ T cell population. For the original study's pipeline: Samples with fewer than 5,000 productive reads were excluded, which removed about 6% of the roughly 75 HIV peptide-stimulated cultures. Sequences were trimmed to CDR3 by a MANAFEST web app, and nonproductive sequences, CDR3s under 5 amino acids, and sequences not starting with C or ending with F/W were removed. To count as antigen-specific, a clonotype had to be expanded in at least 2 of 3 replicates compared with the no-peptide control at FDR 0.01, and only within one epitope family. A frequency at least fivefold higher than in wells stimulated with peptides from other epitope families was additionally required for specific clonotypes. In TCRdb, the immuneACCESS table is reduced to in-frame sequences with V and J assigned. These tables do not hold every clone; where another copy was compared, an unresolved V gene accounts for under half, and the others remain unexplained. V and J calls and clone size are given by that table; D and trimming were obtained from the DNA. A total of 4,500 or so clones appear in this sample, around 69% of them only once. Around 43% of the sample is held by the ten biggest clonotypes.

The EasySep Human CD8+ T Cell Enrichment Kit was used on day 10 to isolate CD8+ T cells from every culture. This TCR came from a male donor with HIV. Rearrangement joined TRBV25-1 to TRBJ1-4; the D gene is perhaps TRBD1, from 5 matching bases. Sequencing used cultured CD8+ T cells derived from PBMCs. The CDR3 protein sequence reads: CASSETGRTNEKLFF. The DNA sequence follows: TGTGCCAGCAGTGAAACGGGACGCACTAATGAAAAACTGTTTTTT.